This T cell receptor (beta chain) was identified in a study of blood T cell repertoires in COVID-19. About the study: COVID-19 samples collected from the United States, Italy and Spain covered acute and convalescent phases.

This clone was picked up one time. Study members were between about 18 and 95 years old and lived in approximately 25 US regions. Donors were grouped by their self-reported clinical history. Trimming stripped 3 bases from V and 5 bases from J, with 17 bases between. The germline gives CDR1 LGHNA, CDR2 YSLEER. CDR3 length: 16 residues. Original handling: Reference gene primer amplification in the assay estimated nucleated cell counts. The protocol was immunoSEQ multiplex PCR, while the TCRdb copy is restricted to in-frame clones and leaves out a portion. Clonal size and the V and J genes are those of that table, whereas D and trimming came from the DNA. This table holds roughly 280,000 clones, about 91% found once.

The genes are TRBV4-3 and TRBJ2-1; a weak D match, TRBD1 (5 bases). Sequenced material: PBMCs or T cells enriched from blood (not recorded which). The TCR was taken from a man in his forties who had been exposed to COVID-19. The CDR3 sequence: CASSQVVLQGNNEQFF. Here the CDR3 DNA reads TGCGCCAGCAGCCAGGTAGTGTTGCAGGGTAACAATGAGCAGTTCTTC.